Listed here are 22 T cell receptor beta chains from one sample, sequenced in a study of early T cells in non-severe SARS-CoV-2 infection. TCRdb re-derived calls from the 5' RACE reads in MiXCR, one entry per CDR3 protein. The data show roughly 8,500 distinct CDR3 sequences, around 4.8% seen once. Sequenced: whole blood. The receptor set was obtained from an adult who was a healthcare worker with PCR-confirmed SARS-CoV-2 infection or an uninfected control (not recorded which).

This clonotype is medium-sized (0.01 to 0.1%) within its sample. The rearrangement links TRBV10-2 to TRBJ2-6, with D perhaps TRBD1 (5 bases). The ends were cut back, 0 bases at V and 0 bases at J, with 9 bases in the middle. This CDR3 comprises 17 residues. Germline V gives CDR1 WSHSY, CDR2 SAAADI. The chain's CDR3 is CASSESRTISGANVLTF. The CDR3 DNA sequence: TGCGCCAGCAGTGAGTCGAGGACAATCTCTGGGGCCAACGTCCTGACTTTC.

About this clonotype itself: The junction departs from the called germline gene at one end, perhaps through a read error. The chain employs TRBV29-1 and TRBJ1-1; 10 nucleotides align to TRBD1. There are 13 residues in the CDR3. Germline CDR1 reads SQVTM; CDR2 reads ANQGSEA. The chain's CDR3 is CSVFDRGRAEAFF. The CDR3 DNA reads as TGCAGCGTCTTCGACAGGGGGCGCGCTGAAGCCTTCTTT.

This clonotype ranks as medium-sized. This chain connects TRBV6-5 to TRBJ1-2; D unresolved. Germline assignment: CDR1 MNHEY and CDR2 SVGAGI. The CDR3 extends over 14 amino acids. The V end lost 6 bases, the J end lost 8 bases, and 19 bases lay between the germline ends. CDR3 protein: CASSEGRALGGYTF. As DNA, the CDR3 is TGTGCCAGCAGCGAAGGACGGGCCCTAGGAGGCTACACCTTC.

The gene calls are TRBV30 and TRBJ2-7, with D uncertain. CDR3 length equals 11 residues. CDR1 GTSNPN and CDR2 SVGIG come from the germline V gene (reference sequence). Trimming took 2 bases from V and 3 from J, leaving 5 bases between them. The DNA for the CDR3 is TGTGCCTGGAGTACCAGCTACGAGCAGTACGTC. Translated, it gives CAWSTSYEQYV.

This clonotype was recorded at least ten times. V and J are TRBV29-1 and TRBJ2-5; TRBD2 matches at 10 bases. The CDR3 runs to 15 residues. Unmatched junction bases numbered 6, after V lost 3 bases and J lost 2 bases. Per germline, CDR1 SQVTM and CDR2 ANQGSEA. In DNA, the CDR3 is TGCAGCGTTGAGAGACTAGCGGGCGTTCAAGAGACCCAGTACTTC. Its translation is CSVERLAGVQETQYF.

This clonotype appeared many times. The chain has TRBV6-5 and TRBJ2-7, with 9 bases identical to TRBD2. The CDR3 totals 16 residues. Germline values: CDR1 MNHEY, CDR2 SVGAGI. The trim removed 5 bases at V and 4 bases at J, leaving 12 bases unmatched. The CDR3 DNA sequence: TGTGCCAGCAGTCCGTTACGCCCTAGCGGGATTTACGAGCAGTACTTC. This translates into CASSPLRPSGIYEQYF.

By sample share, this clonotype is medium-sized (0.01 to 0.1%). CDR3 loop: CASTPTRGQYNSPLHF. CDR3 nucleotide sequence: TGTGCCAGTACCCCGACTCGGGGACAGTATAATTCACCCCTCCACTTT. This chain connects TRBV19 to TRBJ1-6, with 7 positions matching TRBD1. The V segment lost 7 bases and the J segment 4 bases; nucleotides outside the gene matches: 10. The CDR3 spans 16 residues. Germline loops: CDR1 LNHDA, CDR2 SQIVND (reference sequence).

This clonotype was counted ten times or more. The rearrangement joins TRBV20-1 to TRBJ2-1, with TRBD2 matching over 10 bases. Per the germline V gene, CDR1 is DFQATT and CDR2 is SNEGSKA (reference sequence). J was trimmed by 6 bases and V by 0 bases; bases with no gene match: 5. CDR3 size: 15 residues. CDR3 sequence reads: CSARDSSGSFNEQFF. DNA for the CDR3: TGCAGTGCTAGAGATTCTAGCGGGAGTTTCAATGAGCAGTTCTTC.

The V gene is TRBV20-1, the J gene TRBJ2-7; the match to TRBD1 covers 10 bases. V shed 4 bases and J 5 bases; nucleotides not matched to a gene: 2. Germline assignment: CDR1 DFQATT and CDR2 SNEGSKA (reference sequence). The CDR3 runs 12 residues. The CDR3 here is CSATGTGDEQYV. In nucleotides, the CDR3 is TGCAGTGCTACTGGGACAGGGGACGAGCAGTACGTC.

This clonotype was observed at least ten times. The rearrangement uses TRBV2 and TRBJ2-3, with D uncertain. There are 11 residues in the CDR3. The germline gives CDR1 SNHLY, CDR2 FYNNEI. V shed 6 bases and J shed 11 bases, with 12 bases lying between them. The CDR3 spells CASSQTVGQYF. The CDR3 coding sequence is TGTGCCAGCAGCCAGACCGTGGGGCAGTATTTT.

Many counts were recorded for this clonotype. The chain joins TRBV30 to TRBJ2-2; a possible D gene is TRBD1 (6 bases). V lost 3 bases and J 3 bases, leaving 11 bases between the germline ends. Germline V gene lookup returns CDR1 GTSNPN and CDR2 SVGIG (reference sequence). This CDR3 is 14 amino acids long. CDR3 coding DNA: TGTGCCTGGAGGGGGGACACCCACACCGGGGAGCTGTTTTTT. Protein sequence: CAWRGDTHTGELFF.

This clonotype was recorded at least ten times. The chain couples TRBV9 to TRBJ2-7; TRBD1 matches at 7 bases. The CDR3 covers 15 residues. The ends lost 0 bases at V and 6 bases at J; junction bases unmatched: 9. Germline V gene sequence: CDR1 SGDLS, CDR2 YYNGEE. The CDR3 is CASSVEGNRGGEQYF. The CDR3 coding sequence is TGTGCCAGCAGCGTAGAAGGGAACAGGGGCGGCGAGCAGTACTTC.

This clonotype was seen ten or more times. The rearrangement links TRBV27 to TRBJ2-7, with TRBD2 matching over 14 bases. J was trimmed by 7 bases and V by 5 bases; bases with no gene match: 10. The CDR3 is 16 amino acids. From germline, CDR1 is MNHEY and CDR2 SMNVEV (reference sequence). The CDR3 protein is CASSASGTSGSREQYF. CDR3 sequence (DNA): TGTGCCAGCAGTGCCTCAGGGACTAGCGGGAGTAGGGAGCAGTACTTC.

Judged by abundance, this clonotype is medium-sized. The chain employs TRBV20-1 and TRBJ1-2, with D tentatively TRBD1 (5 bases). Trimming pared 0 bases from V and 4 bases from J, leaving 12 bases between. This CDR3 spans 14 amino acids. Germline V gene lookup returns CDR1 DFQATT and CDR2 SNEGSKA (reference sequence). The CDR3 nucleotides are TGCAGTGCTAGAGATGGGTGGCAGGGCTATGGCTACACCTTC. Encoded protein: CSARDGWQGYGYTF.

CDR3 sequence reads: CASSNDKWRANEKLFF. CDR3 coding DNA: TGTGCCAGCAGCAATGACAAGTGGCGCGCTAATGAAAAACTGTTTTTT. The chain joins TRBV6-1 to TRBJ1-4; no reliable D call. The CDR3 is made up of 16 amino acids. Deletions cut 6 bases from V and 3 bases from J, with 17 bases between. Germline V CDR1 and CDR2: MNHNS, SASEGT.

This clonotype was observed many times. This chain's CDR3 is CASSLYEDEKLFF. In DNA, the CDR3 is TGTGCCAGCAGCTTATACGAAGATGAAAAACTGTTTTTT. This chain uses TRBV7-6 with TRBJ1-4, with unresolved D. V lost 2 bases and J 6 bases, leaving 7 bases between the germline ends. Germline CDR1 SGHVS, CDR2 FNYEAQ. This CDR3 contains 13 residues.

By frequency in the sample, this clonotype is medium-sized. The CDR3 here is CSARDSRRWYEQYF. In DNA form, the CDR3 reads TGCAGTGCTAGAGATTCCCGGAGGTGGTACGAGCAGTACTTC. The chain uses TRBV20-1 and TRBJ2-7, with D possibly matching TRBD2 (5 bases). V was shortened by 0 bases and J by 4 bases, with 13 bases between the two germline ends. Germline V CDR1 and CDR2: DFQATT, SNEGSKA (reference sequence). The CDR3 consists of 14 residues.

In this sample, this clonotype turned up many times. This chain links TRBV12-3 or TRBV12-4 with TRBJ2-5, with 9 bases fitting TRBD2. Losses at the gene ends were 4 bases for V and 5 bases for J; bases not matched to a gene: 14. There are 17 residues in the CDR3. CDR3 amino acids: CASSWSRGGRAFETQYF. CDR3 bases: TGTGCCAGCAGTTGGAGTCGTGGCGGGAGGGCCTTCGAGACCCAGTACTTC.

The table lists this clonotype with many counts. The V and J genes are TRBV7-9 and TRBJ1-2, with TRBD1 matching over 8 bases. Germline CDR1 SEHNR, CDR2 FQNEAQ (reference sequence). J lost 9 bases, V lost 5 bases, and 11 bases had no gene match. The CDR3 length is 14 residues. The DNA for the CDR3 is TGTGCCAGCAGCCACGGACAGGGTGTTGTAAGCTACACCTTC. Its protein product is CASSHGQGVVSYTF.

This clonotype is deemed medium-sized. The chain is built from TRBV14 and TRBJ2-7; tentatively, D is TRBD1 (6 bases). The CDR3 totals 13 residues. V lost 4 bases and J 3 bases, leaving 10 bases between the germline ends. Germline assignment: CDR1 SGHDN and CDR2 FVKESK. For the CDR3, the DNA is TGTGCCAGCAGCCGACAGGTGGGCTACGAGCAGTACTTC. This translates into CASSRQVGYEQYF.

This clonotype has a handful of counts. The chain has TRBV7-9 and TRBJ1-1; D is undetermined. Per the germline V gene, CDR1 is SEHNR and CDR2 is FQNEAQ (reference sequence). The CDR3 spans 13 residues. Trimming left V 1 base short and J 5 bases short, with 8 bases between. CDR3 in amino acids: CASSLEGSTEAFF. For the CDR3, the DNA is TGTGCCAGCAGCTTAGAGGGATCTACTGAAGCTTTCTTT.

This clonotype is medium-sized by share. V gene TRBV5-1 combines with J gene TRBJ2-1; D might be TRBD1 or TRBD2, each matching 5 bases. Trimming cost V 7 bases and J 5 bases, with 22 bases left between them. This CDR3 spans 16 amino acids. Per germline, CDR1 SGHRS and CDR2 YFSETQ. CDR3 DNA sequence: TGCGCCAGCTATGTGCGGCCGGGACCAGGAGACAATGAGCAGTTCTTC. Translation gives CASYVRPGPGDNEQFF. The whole variable domain, remainder taken from reference TRBV5-1 and TRBJ2-1, is KAGVTQTPRYLIKTRGQQVTLSCSPISGHRSVSWYQQTPGQGLQFLFEYFSETQRNKGNFPGRFSGRQFSNSRSEMNVSTLELGDSALYLCASYVRPGPGDNEQFFGPGTRLTVL.